A selection of T cell receptor beta chains follows, all from one sample in a study of blood T cell repertoires in COVID-19. Assay used: immunoSEQ multiplex PCR; TCRdb lists only in-frame clones, some missing. The top ten clones hold under 11% of a sample with about 370,000 clones, about 89% of them seen once. The specimen sequenced was peripheral blood. Every receptor here comes from a young woman with COVID-19, enrolled during active disease. Both conserved end residues are part of each CDR3. The D gene is left open where the match is weak. Clone size appears in some rows only: once, few, many, or a class for an expanded clone.

V	length	size	D	J	CDR3	DNA
TRBV19	13	few	TRBD1	TRBJ2-5	CASAGQGQETQYF	TGTGCCAGTGCGGGACAGGGACAAGAGACCCAGTACTTC
TRBV28	14	NA	TRBD1	TRBJ1-4	CASSYRGFGEKLFF	TGTGCCAGCTCTTACAGGGGCTTTGGTGAAAAACTGTTTTTT
TRBV19	15	NA	NA	TRBJ1-5	CASSMDQGHNQPQHF	TGTGCCAGTAGTATGGACCAGGGGCACAATCAGCCCCAGCATTTT
TRBV5-1	14	NA	NA	TRBJ2-1	CASSSGNWVHEQFF	TGCGCCAGCAGCTCAGGGAACTGGGTACATGAGCAGTTCTTC
TRBV5-6	16	NA	NA	TRBJ2-7	CASSLVWRDDKNEQYF	TGTGCCAGCAGCTTGGTATGGCGGGACGACAAGAACGAGCAGTACTTC
TRBV28	14	NA	TRBD1	TRBJ1-2	CASSLRAGGYGYTF	TGTGCCAGCAGTTTAAGAGCAGGGGGCTATGGCTACACCTTC
TRBV5-5	16	NA	NA	TRBJ1-2	CASSLVTRDKFYGYTF	TGTGCCAGCAGCTTGGTAACCAGGGACAAGTTTTATGGCTACACCTTC
TRBV19	16	NA	NA	TRBJ2-2	CASRAVAPLNTGELFF	TGTGCCAGTAGAGCGGTAGCGCCCCTGAACACCGGGGAGCTGTTTTTT
TRBV15	19	once	NA	TRBJ2-6	CATSREGRDRFSGANVLTF	TGTGCCACCAGCAGAGAGGGGCGGGACAGATTCTCTGGGGCCAACGTCCTGACTTTC
TRBV21-1	16	NA	NA	TRBJ2-3	CASSIPGQGTTDTQYF	TGTGCCAGCAGCATACCGGGACAGGGGACCACAGATACGCAGTATTTT
TRBV4-1	14	few	NA	TRBJ2-1	CASSQETGYNEQFF	TGCGCCAGCAGCCAAGAGACAGGCTACAATGAGCAGTTCTTC
TRBV28	15	NA	TRBD2	TRBJ2-2	CASSPLAGGTGELFF	TGTGCCAGCAGTCCCCTAGCGGGAGGGACCGGGGAGCTGTTTTTT
TRBV2	15	NA	NA	TRBJ1-5	CASSQDGNSNQPQHF	TGTGCCAGCAGCCAGGACGGGAATAGCAATCAGCCCCAGCATTTT
TRBV20-1	14	NA	TRBD1	TRBJ1-1	CSASRDRGNTEAFF	TGCAGTGCTAGTCGGGACAGGGGGAACACTGAAGCTTTCTTT
TRBV28	14	NA	NA	TRBJ1-1	CASSPQASNTEAFF	TGTGCCAGCAGTCCCCAGGCTTCGAACACTGAAGCTTTCTTT